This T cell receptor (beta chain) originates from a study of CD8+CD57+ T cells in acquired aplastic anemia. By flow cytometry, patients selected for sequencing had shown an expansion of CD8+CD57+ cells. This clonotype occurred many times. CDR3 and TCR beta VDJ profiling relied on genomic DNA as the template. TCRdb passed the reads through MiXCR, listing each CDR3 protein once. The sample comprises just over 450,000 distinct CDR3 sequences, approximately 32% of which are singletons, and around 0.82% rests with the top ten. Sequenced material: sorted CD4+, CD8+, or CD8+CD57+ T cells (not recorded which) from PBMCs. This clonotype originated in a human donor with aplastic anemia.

CDR3 DNA sequence: TGTGCCAGTGGGTCCATTTACGAGCAGTACTTC. This translates into CASGSIYEQYF. The chain carries TRBV19 and TRBJ2-7; no clear D. The CDR3 runs 11 residues. V was trimmed by 8 bases and J by 4 bases, leaving 9 bases between them. CDR1 is LNHDA and CDR2 is SQIVND in the germline V gene (reference sequence).